The sequence of this T cell receptor beta chain was determined in a study of PD-1 blockade in classical Hodgkin lymphoma. Study observations and caveats: When nivolumab was started under 1 year after ASCT, patients were excluded.

Each and every patient relapsed after autologous stem cell transplantation, and patients got differing brentuximab vedotin exposure. Repertoires were generated with immunoSEQ multiplex PCR, while TCRdb's copy carries only in-frame clones and drops some. Found here are 25,000 to 35,000 clones, 65% to 75% of them singletons; the top ten hold over 25%. The V end was cut by 1 base, the J end by 4 bases, with 8 bases between. The germline V gene has CDR1 KGHSH and CDR2 LQKENI. The length of the CDR3 is 14 residues. Concerning this clone: As yet, its antigen is unknown.

Sequences were derived from peripheral blood mononuclear cells (PBMCs), sampled before the second cycle of nivolumab. The chain combines TRBV18 with TRBJ2-1; D is perhaps TRBD1 (6 bases). This sequence was found in a human donor with classical Hodgkin lymphoma. The DNA of the CDR3 is TGTGCCAGCTCACCACGACAGGTATACAATGAGCAGTTCTTC. It codes for CASSPRQVYNEQFF.